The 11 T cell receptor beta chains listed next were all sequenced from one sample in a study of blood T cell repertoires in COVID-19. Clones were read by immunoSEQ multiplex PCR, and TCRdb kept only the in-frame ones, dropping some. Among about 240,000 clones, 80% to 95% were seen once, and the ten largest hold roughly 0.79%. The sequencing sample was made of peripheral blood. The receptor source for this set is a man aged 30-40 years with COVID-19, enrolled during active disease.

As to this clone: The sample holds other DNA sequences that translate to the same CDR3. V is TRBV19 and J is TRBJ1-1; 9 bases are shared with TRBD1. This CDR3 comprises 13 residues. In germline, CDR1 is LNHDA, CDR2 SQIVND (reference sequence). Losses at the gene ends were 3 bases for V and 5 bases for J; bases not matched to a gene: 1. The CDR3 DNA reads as TGTGCCAGTAGTATCGACAGGGGGACTGAAGCTTTCTTT. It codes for CASSIDRGTEAFF.

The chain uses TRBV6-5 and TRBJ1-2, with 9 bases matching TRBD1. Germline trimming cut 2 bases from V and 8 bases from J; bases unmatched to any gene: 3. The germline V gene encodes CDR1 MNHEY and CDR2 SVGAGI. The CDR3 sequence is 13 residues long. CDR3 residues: CASSYGTGSGYTF. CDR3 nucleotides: TGTGCCAGCAGTTACGGGACAGGGAGCGGCTACACCTTC.

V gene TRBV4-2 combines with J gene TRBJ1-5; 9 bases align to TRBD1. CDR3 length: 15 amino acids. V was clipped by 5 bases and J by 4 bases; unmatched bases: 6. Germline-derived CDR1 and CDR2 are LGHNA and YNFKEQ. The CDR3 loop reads CASSDAGTGNQPQHF. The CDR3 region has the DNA TGTGCCAGCAGCGACGCCGGGACAGGGAATCAGCCCCAGCATTTT.

This chain's CDR3 is CASSSQGSFGYTF. In DNA form, the CDR3 reads TGCGCCAGCAGCTCACAGGGGTCCTTCGGCTACACCTTC. The chain couples TRBV5-1 to TRBJ1-2; 7 positions match TRBD1. The trim removed 3 bases at V and 8 bases at J, leaving 7 bases unmatched. Germline assignment: CDR1 SGHRS and CDR2 YFSETQ. The CDR3 contains 13 residues.

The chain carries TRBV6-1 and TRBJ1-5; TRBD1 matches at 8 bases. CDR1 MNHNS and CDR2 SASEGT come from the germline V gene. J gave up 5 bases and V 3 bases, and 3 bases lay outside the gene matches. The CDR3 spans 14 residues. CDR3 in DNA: TGTGCCAGCAGTGAGGTGACAGGGGATCAGCCCCAGCATTTT. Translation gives CASSEVTGDQPQHF.

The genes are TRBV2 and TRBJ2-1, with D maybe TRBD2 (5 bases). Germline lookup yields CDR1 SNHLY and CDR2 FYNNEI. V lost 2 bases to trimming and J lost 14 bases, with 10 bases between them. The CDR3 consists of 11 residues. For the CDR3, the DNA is TGTGCCAGCAGTGAATTGCGGGCTGAGTTCTTC. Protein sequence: CASSELRAEFF.

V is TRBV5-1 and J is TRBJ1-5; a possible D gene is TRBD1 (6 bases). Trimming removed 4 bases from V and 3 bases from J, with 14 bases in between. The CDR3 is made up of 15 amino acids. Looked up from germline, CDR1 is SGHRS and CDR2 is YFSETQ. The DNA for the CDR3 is TGCGCCAGCAGCCCCTGGGGGGGCCCCAATCAGCCCCAGCATTTT. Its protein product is CASSPWGGPNQPQHF.

DNA for the CDR3: TGTGCCAGCAGCTTGGGGCGGGGGTTAAAGCCCCAGCATTTT. It specifies CASSLGRGLKPQHF. This chain connects TRBV5-6 to TRBJ1-5; D is possibly TRBD1 (5 bases). With 0 bases removed from V and 8 bases from J, the gap between germline ends came to 12 bases. CDR1 is SGHDT and CDR2 is YYEEEE in the germline V gene. This CDR3 contains 14 residues. Together with reference TRBV5-6 and TRBJ1-5, the CDR3 gives the full variable domain: DAGVTQSPTHLIKTRGQQVTLRCSPKSGHDTVSWYQQALGQGPQFIFQYYEEEERQRGNFPDRFSGHQFPNYSSELNVNALLLGDSALYLCASSLGRGLKPQHFGDGTRLSIL.

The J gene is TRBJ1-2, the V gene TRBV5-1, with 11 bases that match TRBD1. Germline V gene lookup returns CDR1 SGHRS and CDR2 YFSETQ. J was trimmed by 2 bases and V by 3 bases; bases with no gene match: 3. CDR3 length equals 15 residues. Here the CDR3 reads CASSWTGGKNYGYTF. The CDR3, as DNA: TGCGCCAGCAGCTGGACAGGGGGCAAGAACTATGGCTACACCTTC. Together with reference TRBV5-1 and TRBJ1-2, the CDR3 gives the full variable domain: KAGVTQTPRYLIKTRGQQVTLSCSPISGHRSVSWYQQTPGQGLQFLFEYFSETQRNKGNFPGRFSGRQFSNSRSEMNVSTLELGDSALYLCASSWTGGKNYGYTFGSGTRLTVV.

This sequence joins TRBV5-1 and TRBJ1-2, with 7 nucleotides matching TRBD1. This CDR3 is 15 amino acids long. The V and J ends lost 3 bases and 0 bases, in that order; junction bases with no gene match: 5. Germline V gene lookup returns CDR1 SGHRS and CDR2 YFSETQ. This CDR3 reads CASSSGTASNYGYTF. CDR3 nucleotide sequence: TGCGCCAGCAGCTCCGGGACAGCTTCTAACTATGGCTACACCTTC.

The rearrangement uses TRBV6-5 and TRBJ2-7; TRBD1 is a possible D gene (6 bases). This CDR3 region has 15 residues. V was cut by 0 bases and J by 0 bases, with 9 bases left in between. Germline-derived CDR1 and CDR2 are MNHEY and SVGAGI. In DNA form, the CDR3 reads TGTGCCAGCAGTTACTCGCAGGGGAGCTCCTACGAGCAGTACTTC. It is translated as CASSYSQGSSYEQYF.